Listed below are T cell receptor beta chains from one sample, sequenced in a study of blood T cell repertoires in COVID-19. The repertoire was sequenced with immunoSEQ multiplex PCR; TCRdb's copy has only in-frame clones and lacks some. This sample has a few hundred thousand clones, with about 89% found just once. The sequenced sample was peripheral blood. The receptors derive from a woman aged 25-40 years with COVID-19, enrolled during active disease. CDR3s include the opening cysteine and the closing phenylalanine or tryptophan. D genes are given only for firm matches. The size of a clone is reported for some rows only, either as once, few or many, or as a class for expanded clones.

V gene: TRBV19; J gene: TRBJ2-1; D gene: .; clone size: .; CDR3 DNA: TGTGCCAGTAGTACCCAGGCCCGGAGGTACAATGAGCAGTTCTTC; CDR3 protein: CASSTQARRYNEQFF
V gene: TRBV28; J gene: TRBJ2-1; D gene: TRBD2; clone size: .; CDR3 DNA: TGTGCCACGAAAAGCGGGAGCGTCTGGAATGAGCAGTTCTTC; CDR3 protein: CATKSGSVWNEQFF
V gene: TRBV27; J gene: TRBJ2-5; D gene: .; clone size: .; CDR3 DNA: TGTGCCAGCGGCGACAGGATTCAAGAGACCCAGTACTTC; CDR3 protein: CASGDRIQETQYF
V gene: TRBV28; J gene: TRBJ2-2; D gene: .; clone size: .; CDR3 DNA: TGTGCCAGCGGCCGCGGAAGGATCCACCGGGAGCTGTTTTTT; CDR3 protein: CASGRGRIHRELFF
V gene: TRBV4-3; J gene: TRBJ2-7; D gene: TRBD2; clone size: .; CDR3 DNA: TGCGCCAGCAGCCGGGAGGAAGCGGGGACCTACGAGCAGTACTTC; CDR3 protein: CASSREEAGTYEQYF
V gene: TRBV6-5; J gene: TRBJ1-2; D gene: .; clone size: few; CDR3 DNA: TGTGCCAGCAGTTACCTGGGGCAGGGGAATGGCTACACCTTC; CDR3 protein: CASSYLGQGNGYTF
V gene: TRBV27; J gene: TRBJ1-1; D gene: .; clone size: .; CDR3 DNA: TGTGCCAGCCTCCGGGACCGCCGGGGGGCTGAAGCTTTCTTT; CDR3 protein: CASLRDRRGAEAFF
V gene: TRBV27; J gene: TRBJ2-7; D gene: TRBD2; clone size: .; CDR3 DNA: TGTGCCAGCAGTTCCCCGGGACTAGGTGGCGAGCAGTACTTC; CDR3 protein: CASSSPGLGGEQYF
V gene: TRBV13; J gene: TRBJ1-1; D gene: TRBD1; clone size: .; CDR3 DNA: TGTGCCAGCAGCTCCGACAGGGTAGTGAACACTGAAGCTTTCTTT; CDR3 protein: CASSSDRVVNTEAFF
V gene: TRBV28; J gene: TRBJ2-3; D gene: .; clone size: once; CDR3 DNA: TGTGCCAGCACCCTCCCGGACAGTGGGACAGATACGCAGTATTTT; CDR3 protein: CASTLPDSGTDTQYF
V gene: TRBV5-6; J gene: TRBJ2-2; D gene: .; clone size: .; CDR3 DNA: TGTGCCAGCAGCTCTGGATTAGCGGACACCGGGGAGCTGTTTTTT; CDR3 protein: CASSSGLADTGELFF